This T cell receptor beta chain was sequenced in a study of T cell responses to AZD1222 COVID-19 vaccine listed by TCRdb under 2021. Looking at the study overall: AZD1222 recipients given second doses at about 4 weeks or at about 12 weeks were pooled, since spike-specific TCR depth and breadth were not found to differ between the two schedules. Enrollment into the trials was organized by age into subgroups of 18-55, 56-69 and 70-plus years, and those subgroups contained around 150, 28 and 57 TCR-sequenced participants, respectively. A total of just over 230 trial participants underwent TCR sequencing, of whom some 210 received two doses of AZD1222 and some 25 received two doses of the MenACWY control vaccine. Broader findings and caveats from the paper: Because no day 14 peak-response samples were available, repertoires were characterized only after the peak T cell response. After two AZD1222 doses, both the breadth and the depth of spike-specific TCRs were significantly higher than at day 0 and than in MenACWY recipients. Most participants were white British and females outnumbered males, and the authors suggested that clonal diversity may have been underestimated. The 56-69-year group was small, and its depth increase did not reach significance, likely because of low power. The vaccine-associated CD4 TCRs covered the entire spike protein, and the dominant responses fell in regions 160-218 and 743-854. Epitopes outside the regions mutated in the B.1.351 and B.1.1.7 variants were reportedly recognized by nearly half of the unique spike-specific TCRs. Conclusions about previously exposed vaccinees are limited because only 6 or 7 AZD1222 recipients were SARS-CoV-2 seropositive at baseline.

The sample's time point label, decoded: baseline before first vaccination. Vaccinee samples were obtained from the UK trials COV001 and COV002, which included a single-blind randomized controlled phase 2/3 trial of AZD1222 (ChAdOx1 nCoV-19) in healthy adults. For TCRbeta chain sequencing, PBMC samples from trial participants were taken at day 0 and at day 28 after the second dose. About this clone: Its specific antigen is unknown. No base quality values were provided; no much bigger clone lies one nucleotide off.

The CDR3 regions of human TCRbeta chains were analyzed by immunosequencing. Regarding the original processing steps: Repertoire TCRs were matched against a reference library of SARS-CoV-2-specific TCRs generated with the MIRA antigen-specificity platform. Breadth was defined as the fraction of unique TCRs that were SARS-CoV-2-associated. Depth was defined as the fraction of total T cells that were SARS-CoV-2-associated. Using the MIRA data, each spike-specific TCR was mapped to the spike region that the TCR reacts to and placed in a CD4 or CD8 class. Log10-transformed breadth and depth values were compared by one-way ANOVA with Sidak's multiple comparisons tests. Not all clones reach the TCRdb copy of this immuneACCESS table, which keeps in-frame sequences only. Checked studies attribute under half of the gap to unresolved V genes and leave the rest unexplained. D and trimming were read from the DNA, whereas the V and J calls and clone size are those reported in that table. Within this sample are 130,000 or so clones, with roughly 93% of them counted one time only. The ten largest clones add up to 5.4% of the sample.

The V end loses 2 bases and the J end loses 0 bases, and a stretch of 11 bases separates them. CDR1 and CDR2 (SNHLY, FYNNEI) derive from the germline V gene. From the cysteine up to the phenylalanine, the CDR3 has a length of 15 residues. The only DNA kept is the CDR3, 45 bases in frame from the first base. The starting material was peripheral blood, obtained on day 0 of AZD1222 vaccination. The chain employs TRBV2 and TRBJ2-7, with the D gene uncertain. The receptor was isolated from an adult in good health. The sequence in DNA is TGTGCCAGCAGTGAAAGCCAAGCCCTCTCCTACGAGCAGTACTTC. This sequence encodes CASSESQALSYEQYF.